This entry concerns a single T cell receptor beta chain. Its target is unknown. A second PCR of roughly 7 to 11 cycles used a sample-barcoded 5' primer and a J-beta primer mix. A template-switch adaptor with 12 random nucleotides tagged each cDNA molecule. TCRdb re-called the 5' RACE reads through MiXCR, storing one row per CDR3 protein. The sample shows 730,000 or so distinct CDR3 sequences, roughly 43% of them seen only once. The CDR3 sequence is 12 residues long. Germline V gene lookup returns CDR1 SEHNR and CDR2 FQNEAQ (reference sequence). V was trimmed by 5 bases and J by 6 bases, leaving 7 bases between them. This sample is part of a study of blood T cells in healthy people across ages. Notes on the study in general: Fewer expanded clones and more diversity marked long-lived versus aged donors. PBMCs that were unsorted prevented a conclusive naive versus antigen-experienced comparison. Observed TCR beta diversity showed a strong correlation with the percentage of naive T cells as measured by flow cytometry.

The sequencing input was blood. The chain uses TRBV7-9 and TRBJ1-4, with D unresolved. This clonotype was obtained from a woman in her sixties or seventies in good health. The CDR3 coding sequence is TGTGCCAGCAGCCCAGAAGATGAAAAACTGTTTTTT. Its translation is CASSPEDEKLFF.